A single T cell receptor (beta chain) is shown here with its context. Its specificity is unknown. The PCR had 60 Vbeta and 13 Jbeta primers. The assay was immunoSEQ multiplex PCR, and TCRdb's table has in-frame clones only and misses some. Counted here are tens of thousands of clones, 75% occurring once; the ten biggest clones make up around 21%. The data belong to a study of cytomegalovirus exposure and HLA in healthy donors. Study-wide points: The records held CMV serostatus as the only immune exposure information.

Germline V lookup: CDR1 SQVTM, CDR2 ANQGSEA. The V segment lost 8 bases and the J segment 6 bases; nucleotides outside the gene matches: 14. The CDR3 covers 15 residues. V and J are TRBV29-1 and TRBJ2-3; 10 positions agree with TRBD1. This sequence was found in a woman between 40 and 50 years old in good health and CMV-seropositive. The sample was PBMCs. As DNA, the CDR3 is TGCAGCTTTCACTCCGGGACAGGGGTAATGGATACGCAGTATTTT. Translation gives CSFHSGTGVMDTQYF.